This T cell receptor beta chain was captured in a study of blood T cell repertoires in COVID-19. Looking at the study overall: Spain, Italy and the United States supplied samples that represented acute and convalescent COVID-19. Sources were T cells, B-cell-depleted T cells, or PBMCs; the material itself was cDNA or gDNA.

As originally analysed: Estimates of nucleated cell counts were drawn from the amplification of reference gene primers. Only in-frame clones appear in the TCRdb table, and some are missing; sequencing was by immunoSEQ multiplex PCR. The D gene and trimming were derived from the DNA, and the V and J assignments and clone size from that table. The sample has 250,000 or so clones, approximately 89% seen once. V lost 5 bases and J lost 10; bases outside the gene matches: 8. Germline CDR1 and CDR2: SNHLY and FYNNEI. This CDR3 contains 13 residues. The V gene is TRBV2, the J gene TRBJ2-1; 7 bases are a match to TRBD1. The sequenced sample was peripheral blood. This TCR came from a man in his forties with active or convalescent COVID-19. This CDR3 is CASSSGTAREQFF. The CDR3 DNA sequence: TGTGCCAGCAGTTCCGGGACAGCCAGGGAGCAGTTCTTC.